A selection of T cell receptor beta chains follows, all from one sample in a study of CD8 T cells in ankylosing spondylitis. MiXCR, applied by TCRdb to the 5' RACE reads, yields one record per CDR3 protein. The sample lists around 430,000 distinct CDR3 sequences; 17% were seen once. Material for sequencing was blood, either unsorted or a sorted T cell fraction (not recorded which). All receptors come from a male donor with ankylosing spondylitis. The CDR3 runs from the conserved cysteine through the conserved F or W. The order of the fields is D gene, clone size, V gene, J gene, CDR3 protein, CDR3 DNA. The D gene is left open where the match is weak. Expanded clones are given a class, and other clones once, few, many or no size at all.

D gene: TRBD1
clone size: .
V gene: TRBV7-2
J gene: TRBJ1-6
CDR3 protein: CASSLGQGGTPLHF
CDR3 DNA: TGTGCCAGCAGCTTAGGGCAGGGGGGGACACCCCTCCACTTT

D gene: .
clone size: .
V gene: TRBV5-1
J gene: TRBJ1-2
CDR3 protein: CASSLGGIDYGYTF
CDR3 DNA: TGCGCCAGCAGCTTGGGGGGGATCGACTATGGCTACACCTTC

D gene: .
clone size: .
V gene: TRBV21-1
J gene: TRBJ1-1
CDR3 protein: CASIPGPRMNTEAFF
CDR3 DNA: TGTGCCAGCATCCCGGGACCCCGTATGAACACTGAAGCTTTCTTT

D gene: TRBD2
clone size: .
V gene: TRBV20-1
J gene: TRBJ2-3
CDR3 protein: CSATTGTRQSDTQYF
CDR3 DNA: TGCAGTGCTACGACCGGGACTAGGCAGTCGGATACGCAGTATTTT

D gene: .
clone size: few
V gene: TRBV6-5
J gene: TRBJ1-3
CDR3 protein: CASSYFFGNTIYF
CDR3 DNA: TGTGCCAGCAGTTACTTTTTCGGAAACACCATATATTTT

D gene: .
clone size: .
V gene: TRBV7-2
J gene: TRBJ2-3
CDR3 protein: CASSPDISTDTQYF
CDR3 DNA: TGTGCCAGCAGCCCAGATATTAGCACAGATACGCAGTATTTT

D gene: TRBD2
clone size: .
V gene: TRBV5-1
J gene: TRBJ2-1
CDR3 protein: CASSSLAGNNEQFF
CDR3 DNA: TGCGCCAGCAGCTCCCTAGCGGGAAACAATGAGCAGTTCTTC

D gene: TRBD2
clone size: many
V gene: TRBV20-1
J gene: TRBJ2-3
CDR3 protein: CSAWEASGNPTDTQYF
CDR3 DNA: TGCAGTGCTTGGGAGGCTAGCGGGAACCCCACAGATACGCAGTATTTT

D gene: .
clone size: .
V gene: TRBV7-2
J gene: TRBJ2-1
CDR3 protein: CASSVGPSDEQFF
CDR3 DNA: TGTGCCAGCAGCGTGGGCCCTAGCGATGAGCAGTTCTTC

D gene: .
clone size: few
V gene: TRBV5-1
J gene: TRBJ1-3
CDR3 protein: CASTRDTSSGNTIYF
CDR3 DNA: TGCGCCAGTACGAGAGACACTAGCTCTGGAAACACCATATATTTT

D gene: TRBD2
clone size: .
V gene: TRBV20-1
J gene: TRBJ2-2
CDR3 protein: CSARVAGANTGELFF
CDR3 DNA: TGCAGTGCTAGAGTCGCGGGAGCGAACACCGGGGAGCTGTTTTTT

D gene: TRBD2
clone size: few
V gene: TRBV6-5
J gene: TRBJ2-7
CDR3 protein: CASSYTSGSSSYEQYF
CDR3 DNA: TGTGCCAGCAGTTACACTAGCGGGAGTTCCTCCTACGAGCAGTACTTC

D gene: .
clone size: .
V gene: TRBV7-2
J gene: TRBJ2-3
CDR3 protein: CASIPGVHTDTQYF
CDR3 DNA: TGTGCCAGCATCCCGGGGGTCCACACAGATACGCAGTATTTT

D gene: .
clone size: .
V gene: TRBV30
J gene: TRBJ1-3
CDR3 protein: CAWNRVTGNTIYF
CDR3 DNA: TGTGCCTGGAACAGGGTTACGGGAAACACCATATATTTT

D gene: TRBD1
clone size: few
V gene: TRBV2
J gene: TRBJ2-1
CDR3 protein: CASSERGQSYNEQFF
CDR3 DNA: TGTGCCAGCAGTGAAAGGGGGCAGTCCTACAATGAGCAGTTCTTC

D gene: TRBD1
clone size: few
V gene: TRBV20-1
J gene: TRBJ2-7
CDR3 protein: CSATGWDRGREQYF
CDR3 DNA: TGCAGTGCTACGGGCTGGGACAGGGGGCGCGAGCAGTACTTC

D gene: .
clone size: .
V gene: TRBV7-2
J gene: TRBJ2-7
CDR3 protein: CASSLGAQGREQYF
CDR3 DNA: TGTGCCAGCAGCTTAGGCGCCCAGGGTCGCGAGCAGTACTTC

D gene: .
clone size: .
V gene: TRBV3-1
J gene: TRBJ1-2
CDR3 protein: CASSQGLAGSIESYTF
CDR3 DNA: TGTGCCAGCAGCCAAGGTTTGGCAGGGAGTATCGAGAGCTACACCTTC

D gene: TRBD1
clone size: .
V gene: TRBV6-1
J gene: TRBJ1-1
CDR3 protein: CASSEQGAGGKAFF
CDR3 DNA: TGTGCCAGCAGTGAGCAGGGGGCCGGGGGGAAAGCTTTCTTT

D gene: TRBD2
clone size: many
V gene: TRBV2
J gene: TRBJ2-1
CDR3 protein: CANAGLAGGNEQFF
CDR3 DNA: TGTGCCAACGCGGGACTAGCGGGAGGAAATGAGCAGTTCTTC

D gene: .
clone size: .
V gene: TRBV7-9
J gene: TRBJ1-2
CDR3 protein: CASSLKRVGTMEGYTF
CDR3 DNA: TGTGCCAGCAGCTTAAAGCGGGTCGGAACTATGGAGGGCTACACCTTC

D gene: TRBD1
clone size: few
V gene: TRBV29-1
J gene: TRBJ2-3
CDR3 protein: CSVEQGTDTQYF
CDR3 DNA: TGCAGCGTGGAACAGGGGACAGATACGCAGTATTTT

D gene: TRBD1
clone size: few
V gene: TRBV5-1
J gene: TRBJ2-3
CDR3 protein: CASSLGDRADTQYF
CDR3 DNA: TGCGCCAGCAGCTTGGGGGACAGGGCCGATACGCAGTATTTT

D gene: .
clone size: .
V gene: TRBV4-1
J gene: TRBJ1-6
CDR3 protein: CASSQASQQTNSPLHF
CDR3 DNA: TGCGCCAGCAGCCAAGCAAGCCAGCAAACAAATTCACCCCTCCACTTT

D gene: .
clone size: .
V gene: TRBV29-1
J gene: TRBJ2-3
CDR3 protein: CSGASRIDTDTQYF
CDR3 DNA: TGCAGCGGAGCTAGCCGTATAGACACAGATACGCAGTATTTT

D gene: .
clone size: few
V gene: TRBV5-5
J gene: TRBJ1-1
CDR3 protein: CASSLGGLQNTEAFF
CDR3 DNA: TGTGCCAGCAGCTTGGGAGGGCTTCAGAACACTGAAGCTTTCTTT

D gene: TRBD2
clone size: few
V gene: TRBV20-1
J gene: TRBJ2-7
CDR3 protein: CSARDQTSGRTQSYEQYF
CDR3 DNA: TGCAGTGCTAGAGATCAGACTAGCGGGAGAACCCAATCCTACGAGCAGTACTTC